Listed here are 25 T cell receptor beta chains from one sample, sequenced in a study of blood T cell repertoires in COVID-19. The method was immunoSEQ multiplex PCR; TCRdb's version includes in-frame clones alone and lacks a portion of them. The sample records hundreds of thousands of clones, roughly 79% being singletons. The specimen sequenced was peripheral blood. Receptors originate from a woman over 75 with COVID-19, enrolled during active disease.

This chain links TRBV27 with TRBJ2-1; 7 positions match TRBD2. The V segment lost 2 bases and the J segment 2 bases; nucleotides outside the gene matches: 3. The CDR3 is made up of 15 amino acids. Germline lookup yields CDR1 MNHEY and CDR2 SMNVEV (reference sequence). CDR3 amino acids: CASSLVGGTYNEQFF. The CDR3 DNA follows: TGTGCCAGCAGTTTAGTGGGAGGGACCTACAATGAGCAGTTCTTC.

The J gene is TRBJ2-5, the V gene TRBV15; perhaps TRBD2 as D (5 bases). This CDR3 is built from 15 residues. Trimming left V 5 bases short and J 5 bases short, with 18 bases between. Germline-derived CDR1 and CDR2 are LNHNV and YYDKDF (reference sequence). The DNA of the CDR3 is TGTGCCACCAGCGCCCGGACTCCGCTCGGGGAGACCCAGTACTTC. Translation gives CATSARTPLGETQYF.

The chain uses TRBV7-2 and TRBJ2-7; maybe TRBD2 (7 bases). This CDR3 is 13 amino acids long. Trimming stripped 1 base from V and 6 bases from J, with 10 bases between. Per germline, CDR1 SGHTA and CDR2 FQGNSA. The CDR3 coding sequence is TGTGCCAGCAGCTTAGTTAGGGGGGGCGAGCAGTACTTC. It is translated as CASSLVRGGEQYF.

The chain joins TRBV30 to TRBJ1-1; D call uncertain. Trimming removed 3 bases at V and 1 base at J, with 15 bases between. Germline V lookup: CDR1 GTSNPN, CDR2 SVGIG (reference sequence). The CDR3 runs to 15 residues. For the CDR3, the DNA is TGTGCCTGGAGCGGCACGACAAGACAGAACACTGAAGCTTTCTTT. Protein product: CAWSGTTRQNTEAFF.

The chain combines TRBV5-5 with TRBJ2-7; D is perhaps TRBD1 (6 bases). The germline gives CDR1 SGHKS, CDR2 YYEKEE (reference sequence). The germline V and J ends were trimmed by 0 bases and 0 bases, with 10 bases remaining between them. The CDR3 contains 15 residues. The CDR3 spells CASSLEGTSSYEQYF. The CDR3 DNA reads as TGTGCCAGCAGCTTGGAAGGGACATCCTCCTACGAGCAGTACTTC.

About this clone: This CDR3 is also generated by other DNA sequences in the sample. J is TRBJ1-5 and V is TRBV7-2; 11 nucleotides match TRBD1. CDR3 length: 15 residues. V shed 3 bases, J shed 3 bases, and the junction held 1 base outside the gene matches. CDR1 and CDR2 from the germline V gene are SGHTA and FQGNSA. The CDR3: CASSLGQGDNQPQHF. CDR3 DNA sequence: TGTGCCAGCAGCTTGGGACAGGGGGACAATCAGCCCCAGCATTTT.

This chain uses TRBV6-2 or TRBV6-3 with TRBJ2-1; 8 nucleotides agree with TRBD1. Trimming removed 1 base from V and 9 bases from J; junction bases left unmatched: 17. This CDR3 comprises 18 residues. CDR1 MNHEY and CDR2 SVGEGT come from the germline V gene. This chain's CDR3 is CASSYLSLQGDPRGEQFF. The CDR3 region has the DNA TGTGCCAGCAGTTACTTGTCCCTACAGGGGGACCCTCGGGGTGAGCAGTTCTTC.

This clone was observed a few times. The chain uses TRBV28 and TRBJ2-2; TRBD2 might be the D (6 bases). The V gene's germline CDR1 is MDHEN and CDR2 SYDVKM. The CDR3 spans 16 residues. V lost 6 bases, J lost 0 bases, and 14 bases lay in between. CDR3 DNA sequence: TGTGCCAGCAGCCTCGGAGGGACGGCGAACACCGGGGAGCTGTTTTTT. Protein sequence: CASSLGGTANTGELFF.

V usage is TRBV13 and J usage is TRBJ2-5; tentatively, D is TRBD2 (5 bases). CDR3 length: 16 residues. The ends were cut back, 1 base at V and 2 bases at J, with 14 bases in the middle. Germline assignment: CDR1 PRHDT and CDR2 FYEKMQ (reference sequence). CDR3 nucleotides: TGTGCCAGCAGCTTAGTCGGTAGCGTATATCAAGAGACCCAGTACTTC. Its protein is CASSLVGSVYQETQYF.

The J gene is TRBJ2-3, the V gene TRBV30, with TRBD2 matching 11 bases. Germline V gene data show CDR1 as GTSNPN and CDR2 as SVGIG (reference sequence). J gave up 3 bases and V 0 bases, and 5 bases lay outside the gene matches. This CDR3 has 16 residues. In DNA, the CDR3 is TGTGCCTGGAGTGTCATTAGCGGGGGGGCGACAGATACGCAGTATTTT. This codes for CAWSVISGGATDTQYF.

This clone came up once. Here the CDR3 DNA reads TGTGCCAGCAGGAGGGGGACAGGGGAGGAAAAACTGTTTTTT. Protein sequence: CASRRGTGEEKLFF. This chain uses TRBV6-5 with TRBJ1-4; 10 bases match TRBD1. This CDR3 is 14 amino acids long. Per germline, CDR1 MNHEY and CDR2 SVGAGI. Trimming at V came to 6 bases and at J to 8 bases, leaving 6 bases not matched to a gene.

V and J are TRBV19 and TRBJ2-2; D may be TRBD2 (6 bases). Germline lookup yields CDR1 LNHDA and CDR2 SQIVND (reference sequence). The CDR3 has 14 amino acids. V shed 7 bases and J shed 6 bases, with 15 bases lying between them. The CDR3 reads CASTQDGGSGELFF. In DNA, the CDR3 is TGTGCCAGTACCCAGGACGGAGGGTCCGGGGAGCTGTTTTTT.

This clone was detected once. The rearrangement joins TRBV7-2 to TRBJ1-2; D uncertain. Per the germline V gene, CDR1 is SGHTA and CDR2 is FQGNSA. The V end was cut by 1 base, the J end by 7 bases, with 10 bases between. The CDR3 sequence is 13 residues long. DNA for the CDR3: TGTGCCAGCAGCTTAGATAGCCTTGGTGGCTACACCTTC. It yields the protein CASSLDSLGGYTF.

V gene TRBV5-5 combines with J gene TRBJ2-6, with 7 bases aligning to TRBD1. Germline CDR1 and CDR2: SGHKS and YYEKEE (reference sequence). With V trimmed by 1 base and J by 9 bases, 7 bases remained unmatched. The CDR3 runs to 15 residues. CDR3: CASSLLGGKVNVLTF. DNA of the CDR3: TGTGCCAGCAGCTTGCTAGGGGGCAAGGTCAACGTCCTGACTTTC.

This chain uses TRBV2 with TRBJ2-1, with a weak D call TRBD2 (6 bases). The CDR3 covers 13 residues. The V end lost 7 bases, the J end lost 6 bases, and 13 bases lay between the germline ends. Looked up from germline, CDR1 is SNHLY and CDR2 is FYNNEI. CDR3 sequence: CASKLAVTNEQFF. For the CDR3, the DNA is TGTGCCAGCAAACTAGCTGTAACCAATGAGCAGTTCTTC.

This chain connects TRBV3-1 (or the pseudogene TRBV3-2) to TRBJ1-3; TRBD1 agrees at 7 bases. Losses at the gene ends were 2 bases for V and 4 bases for J; bases not matched to a gene: 2. The CDR3 spans 14 residues. In germline, CDR1 is LGHDT, CDR2 YNNKEL (reference sequence). The CDR3 spells CASSQPGQGNTIYF. CDR3 sequence (DNA): TGTGCCAGCAGCCAACCGGGACAGGGAAACACCATATATTTT.

This clone was seen a single time. CDR3 region: CASSSDKNTEAFF. The CDR3 DNA reads as TGTGCCAGCAGTTCCGACAAGAACACTGAAGCTTTCTTT. This chain links TRBV6-1 with TRBJ1-1; no reliable D call. The CDR3 is 13 residues long. Trimming took 5 bases from V and 1 from J, leaving 8 bases between them. Germline assignment: CDR1 MNHNS and CDR2 SASEGT.

This chain connects TRBV5-1 to TRBJ1-1, with D possibly TRBD1 on 5 matching bases. CDR1 is SGHRS, CDR2 YFSETQ, per germline. V shed 6 bases and J shed 5 bases, with 17 bases lying between them. The CDR3 extends over 14 amino acids. Here the CDR3 reads CASKPFAGGTEAFF. CDR3 in DNA: TGCGCCAGCAAACCTTTTGCCGGGGGAACTGAAGCTTTCTTT.

As for this clone: Other nucleotide sequences in the sample specify the same CDR3. V gene TRBV7-3 combines with J gene TRBJ2-3; perhaps TRBD2 as D (6 bases). Deletions cut 3 bases from V and 3 bases from J, with 10 bases between. CDR3 length: 14 residues. Per the germline V gene, CDR1 is SGHTA and CDR2 is FQGTGA. The CDR3 reads CASSFSGGTDTQYF. CDR3 coding DNA: TGTGCCAGCAGCTTCTCCGGGGGTACAGATACGCAGTATTTT.

The rearrangement uses TRBV5-6 and TRBJ2-7, with 9 bases lining up with TRBD1. After removal of 0 bases from V and 3 bases from J, the junction contained 4 bases not matched to a gene. The germline gives CDR1 SGHDT, CDR2 YYEEEE. The CDR3 extends over 15 amino acids. The CDR3 spells CASSLGGQGHYEQYF. The CDR3 DNA sequence: TGTGCCAGCAGCTTGGGCGGACAGGGGCACTACGAGCAGTACTTC.

The rearrangement links TRBV5-1 to TRBJ2-3; TRBD2 might be the D (6 bases). The CDR3 contains 14 residues. The V end was cut by 6 bases, the J end by 4 bases, with 15 bases between. The germline V gene has CDR1 SGHRS and CDR2 YFSETQ. The CDR3 sequence is CASNPLPGADTQYF. CDR3 in DNA: TGCGCCAGCAATCCCTTACCGGGGGCAGATACGCAGTATTTT.

The V call is TRBV25-1, the J call TRBJ2-2; the D gene is possibly TRBD1 (5 bases). The V end was cut by 5 bases, the J end by 7 bases, with 17 bases between. Germline CDR1 reads MGHDK; CDR2 reads SYGVNS. This CDR3 spans 15 amino acids. CDR3 region: CASSRQSQGVGELFF. The CDR3 DNA reads as TGTGCCAGCAGTAGGCAGTCCCAGGGTGTCGGGGAGCTGTTTTTT.

The rearrangement joins TRBV24-1 to TRBJ1-1, with D maybe TRBD1 (5 bases). The CDR3 runs 17 residues. Trimming removed 0 bases at V and 7 bases at J, with 20 bases between. Germline V lookup: CDR1 KGHDR, CDR2 SFDVKD. DNA of the CDR3: TGTGCCACCAGTGATTTGCGGTCCGGCAGGGCCTTGGGTGAAGCTTTCTTT. Its translation: CATSDLRSGRALGEAFF.

The CDR3 region is CATSRAYDSNQPQHF. The CDR3 DNA reads as TGTGCCACTTCGAGGGCATATGATAGCAATCAGCCCCAGCATTTT. V and J are TRBV6-1 and TRBJ1-5, with D unresolved. V lost 10 bases, J lost 0 bases, and 16 bases lay in between. CDR3 length: 15 amino acids. From germline, CDR1 is MNHNS and CDR2 SASEGT.

V usage is TRBV14 and J usage is TRBJ1-3; 8 nucleotides match TRBD1. This CDR3 has 20 residues. V lost 0 bases and J lost 1; bases outside the gene matches: 14. CDR1 is SGHDN, CDR2 FVKESK, per germline. CDR3 coding DNA: TGTGCCAGCAGCCAAGATCCGATTCTGCAGGGGGCGAAGTCTGGAAACACCATATATTTT. It specifies CASSQDPILQGAKSGNTIYF.